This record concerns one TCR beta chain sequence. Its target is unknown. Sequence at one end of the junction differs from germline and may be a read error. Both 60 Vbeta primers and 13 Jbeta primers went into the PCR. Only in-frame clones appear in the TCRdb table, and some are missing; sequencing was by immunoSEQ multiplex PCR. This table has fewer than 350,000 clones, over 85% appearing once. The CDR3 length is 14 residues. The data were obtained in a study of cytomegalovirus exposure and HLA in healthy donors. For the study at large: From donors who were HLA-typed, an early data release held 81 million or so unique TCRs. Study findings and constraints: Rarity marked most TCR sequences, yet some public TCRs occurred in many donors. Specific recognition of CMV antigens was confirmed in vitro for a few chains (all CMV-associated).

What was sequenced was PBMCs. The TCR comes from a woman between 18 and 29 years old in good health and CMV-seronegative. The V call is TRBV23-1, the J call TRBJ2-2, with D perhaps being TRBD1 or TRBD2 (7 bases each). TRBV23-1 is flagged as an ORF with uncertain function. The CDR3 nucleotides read TGCGCCTGCAGGGGGGGGAGAGGAACCGGGGAGCTGTTTTTT. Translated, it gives CACRGGRGTGELFF.